This record covers a single TCR beta chain. What it binds is not known. These data belong to a study of cytomegalovirus exposure and HLA in healthy donors. On the study more broadly: Early on, a data release was issued that held about 85 million unique TCRs from HLA-typed donors. General observations from the study: Several of the most significant clusters were apparently associated with common viral pathogens in a later analysis.

PCR amplification relied on 60 Vbeta primers (plus 13 Jbeta primers). The method was immunoSEQ multiplex PCR; TCRdb's version includes in-frame clones alone and lacks a portion of them. The sample gives about 100,000 clones, approximately 84% of which show up once; approximately 2.4% is in the top ten. The CDR3 contains 15 residues. The V gene's germline CDR1 is MGHDK and CDR2 SYGVNS. The V end lost 5 bases, the J end lost 8 bases, and 21 bases lay between the germline ends. The specimen sequenced was PBMCs. The receptor was isolated from a man between 25 and 39 years old in good health and CMV-seronegative. The chain uses TRBV25-1 and TRBJ1-2, with D tentatively TRBD1 (6 bases). CDR3 region: CASSPFLAQGMGYTF. The CDR3 nucleotides are TGTGCCAGCAGTCCCTTCCTAGCCCAGGGGATGGGCTACACCTTC.